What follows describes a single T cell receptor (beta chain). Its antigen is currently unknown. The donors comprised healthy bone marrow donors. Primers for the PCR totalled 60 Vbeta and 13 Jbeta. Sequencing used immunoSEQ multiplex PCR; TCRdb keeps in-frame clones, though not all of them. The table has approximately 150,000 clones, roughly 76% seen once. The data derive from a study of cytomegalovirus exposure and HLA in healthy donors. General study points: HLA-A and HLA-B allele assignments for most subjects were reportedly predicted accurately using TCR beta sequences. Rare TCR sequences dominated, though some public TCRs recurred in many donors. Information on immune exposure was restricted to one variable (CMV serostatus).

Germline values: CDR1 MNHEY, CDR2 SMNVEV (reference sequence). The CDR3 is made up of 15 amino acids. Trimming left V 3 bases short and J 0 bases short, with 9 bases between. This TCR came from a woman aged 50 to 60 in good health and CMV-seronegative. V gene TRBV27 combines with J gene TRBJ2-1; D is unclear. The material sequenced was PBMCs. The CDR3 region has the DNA TGTGCCAGCAGTTTCGTCCCCCTCTCCTACAATGAGCAGTTCTTC. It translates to CASSFVPLSYNEQFF.